These 18 T cell receptor beta chains originate from one sample sequenced in a study of PD-L1 blockade in urothelial cancer listed by TCRdb under 2017. The library was prepared using the immunoSEQ multiplex PCR assay. In TCRdb, the immuneACCESS table is reduced to in-frame sequences with V and J assigned. These tables do not hold every clone; where another copy was compared, an unresolved V gene accounts for under half, and the others remain unexplained. This sample comprises 44,000 or so clones, around 82% of them detected only once. 3% to 3.5% of the sample comes from the top ten. Sequenced material: PBMCs, taken around atezolizumab (anti-PD-L1) treatment. These receptors all come from a man between 65 and 80 years old with urothelial cancer.

This sequence joins TRBV7-2 and TRBJ2-7; the match to TRBD2 covers 9 bases. J lost 2 bases, V lost 0 bases, and 8 bases had no gene match. The CDR3 consists of 17 residues. Germline CDR1 is SGHTA and CDR2 is FQGNSA. This CDR3 is CASSLAPSGITAYEQYF. In nucleotides, the CDR3 is TGTGCCAGCAGCTTAGCGCCTAGCGGGATAACGGCCTACGAGCAGTACTTC.

The genes are TRBV11-3 and TRBJ2-1, with 8 bases matching TRBD1. Trimming took 1 base from V and 7 from J; bases not matched to a gene: 9. Germline lookup yields CDR1 SGHNT and CDR2 YENEEA. The CDR3 has 16 amino acids. The CDR3: CASSLGIGTGGNEQFF. CDR3 DNA: TGTGCCAGCAGCTTAGGGATTGGGACAGGAGGGAATGAGCAGTTCTTC.

The table lists this clone with a count of one. The gene calls are TRBV11-2 and TRBJ2-2; D gene unclear. The germline gives CDR1 SGHAT, CDR2 FQNNGV. CDR3 length equals 13 residues. V was clipped by 5 bases and J by 0 bases, with 4 bases between them. CDR3 region: CASSLPNTGELFF. In DNA, the CDR3 is TGTGCCAGCAGCCTACCGAACACCGGGGAGCTGTTTTTT.

The V and J genes are TRBV11-3 and TRBJ1-4; 7 positions agree with TRBD1. The CDR3 covers 19 residues. V lost 6 bases to trimming and J lost 8 bases; unmatched junction nucleotides: 24. CDR1 SGHNT and CDR2 YENEEA come from the germline V gene. The CDR3 here is CASRQDRARKGTRGEKLFF. CDR3 DNA sequence: TGTGCCAGCAGACAAGACAGGGCTCGAAAGGGCACTAGGGGAGAAAAACTGTTTTTT.

This sequence joins TRBV5-1 and TRBJ2-7, with 8 bases lining up with TRBD1. The CDR3 runs 14 residues. Trimming cost V 4 bases and J 3 bases; bases outside gene matches: 6. Germline V gives CDR1 SGHRS, CDR2 YFSETQ. The CDR3 sequence: CASSPGQANYEQYF. CDR3 nucleotides: TGCGCCAGCAGCCCGGGACAGGCGAACTACGAGCAGTACTTC.

This chain uses TRBV5-1 with TRBJ2-3, with 10 nucleotides matching TRBD1. The V gene end was trimmed by 4 bases and the J gene end by 3 bases; junction bases not matched to a gene: 5. The CDR3 runs to 15 residues. The germline gives CDR1 SGHRS, CDR2 YFSETQ. CDR3 sequence reads: CASSGGTGETDTQYF. The CDR3 DNA follows: TGCGCCAGCAGCGGAGGGACAGGGGAGACAGATACGCAGTATTTT.

This clone was observed a few times. This chain links TRBV30 with TRBJ1-1; D possibly corresponds to TRBD1 (6 bases). CDR1 and CDR2 from the germline V gene are GTSNPN and SVGIG (reference sequence). This CDR3 is built from 15 residues. The V end was cut by 4 bases, the J end by 8 bases, with 23 bases between. The CDR3 DNA reads TGTGCCTGGAAGCCCGTTAGGGGTGCGGGGGCCGAAGCTTTCTTT. It specifies CAWKPVRGAGAEAFF.

This rearrangement joins TRBV6-1 to TRBJ2-1, with a tentative D call TRBD1 (5 bases). This CDR3 has 11 residues. Germline loops: CDR1 MNHNS, CDR2 SASEGT. Trimming took off 5 bases at V and 8 bases at J, with 7 bases between the two ends. In nucleotides, the CDR3 is TGTGCCAGCAGTCCCAGGGATGAGCAGTTCTTC. Its translation: CASSPRDEQFF.

The chain couples TRBV7-3 to TRBJ2-3; no clear D gene. This CDR3 spans 15 amino acids. From germline, CDR1 is SGHTA and CDR2 FQGTGA. The ends were cut back, 5 bases at V and 0 bases at J, with 12 bases in the middle. The CDR3 here is CASSPGSLSTDTQYF. Written as DNA, the CDR3 is TGTGCCAGCAGCCCCGGGTCCCTGAGCACAGATACGCAGTATTTT.

This clone was observed once. This chain links TRBV9 with TRBJ2-2; D gene uncertain. CDR3 length equals 15 residues. With 0 bases removed from V and 1 base from J, the gap between germline ends came to 7 bases. Germline CDR1 SGDLS, CDR2 YYNGEE. In DNA form, the CDR3 reads TGTGCCAGCAGCGTAGGGAGCCAGAACACCGGGGAGCTGTTTTTT. Translation: CASSVGSQNTGELFF.

The chain employs TRBV2 and TRBJ2-3; D unresolved. The CDR3 spans 17 residues. In germline, CDR1 is SNHLY, CDR2 FYNNEI. V lost 4 bases to trimming and J lost 0 bases, with 17 bases between them. The CDR3 here is CASSVTLNLASTDTQYF. The CDR3 DNA reads TGTGCCAGCAGTGTAACCTTAAACCTGGCTAGCACAGATACGCAGTATTTT.

The rearrangement links TRBV7-8 to TRBJ2-5; 7 positions match TRBD1. The CDR3 sequence is 15 residues long. The germline V gene encodes CDR1 SGHVS and CDR2 FQNEAQ. Trimming cost V 5 bases and J 5 bases; bases outside gene matches: 11. The CDR3 loop reads CASSATDRAGETQYF. CDR3 DNA sequence: TGTGCCAGCAGCGCTACCGACAGGGCCGGGGAGACCCAGTACTTC.

V gene TRBV7-3 combines with J gene TRBJ2-1, with TRBD1 matching over 8 bases. Germline CDR1 SGHTA, CDR2 FQGTGA. V was clipped by 2 bases and J by 3 bases; unmatched bases: 6. The CDR3 runs to 16 residues. In DNA, the CDR3 is TGTGCCAGCAGCTTACAGGGACAGGCAGTCTACAATGAGCAGTTCTTC. It is translated as CASSLQGQAVYNEQFF. Drawing the rest from reference TRBV7-3 and TRBJ2-1, the complete variable domain is GAGVSQTPSNKVTEKGKYVELRCDPISGHTALYWYRQSLGQGPEFLIYFQGTGAADDSGLPNDRFFAVRPEGSVSTLKIQRTERGDSAVYLCASSLQGQAVYNEQFFGPGTRLTVL.

The chain is built from TRBV28 and TRBJ1-5; weak D call: TRBD1 (5 bases). CDR1 and CDR2 (germline): MDHEN, SYDVKM. V lost 2 bases, J lost 9 bases, and 14 bases lay in between. The CDR3 covers 14 residues. The CDR3, as DNA: TGTGCCAGCAGTTTAGCATTGACAGCCAGGCCCCAGCATTTT. Protein: CASSLALTARPQHF.

The chain is built from TRBV1 and TRBJ1-5; the table names TRBD1, a call not compared with the DNA. TRBV1 is recorded as a pseudogene. CDR3 length: 17 residues. CDR3 amino acids: CTSSQRPYDISNQPQHF. Here the CDR3 DNA reads TGCACCAGCAGCCAACGTCCGTACGACATTAGCAATCAGCCCCAGCATTTT.

This chain connects TRBV30 to TRBJ1-5, with 7 bases that match TRBD1. This CDR3 comprises 13 residues. Germline-derived CDR1 and CDR2 are GTSNPN and SVGIG (reference sequence). Trimming removed 5 bases from V and 0 bases from J; junction bases left unmatched: 1. The CDR3 sequence: CAWGDSSNQPQHF. The CDR3 DNA follows: TGTGCCTGGGGGGACAGTAGCAATCAGCCCCAGCATTTT.

The chain joins TRBV7-8 to TRBJ2-7, with D maybe TRBD2 (6 bases). The germline V gene has CDR1 SGHVS and CDR2 FQNEAQ. V was cut by 2 bases and J by 6 bases, with 14 bases left in between. This CDR3 contains 14 residues. The CDR3 nucleotides read TGTGCCAGCAGCTTACCGGCGGGACGGGGCGAGCAGTACTTC. This codes for CASSLPAGRGEQYF.

V and J are TRBV30 and TRBJ1-6; D is unclear. Germline V gene lookup returns CDR1 GTSNPN and CDR2 SVGIG (reference sequence). V lost 2 bases to trimming and J lost 5 bases, with 10 bases between them. This CDR3 is 14 amino acids long. The CDR3 is CAWSTTPNNSPLHF. The CDR3 bases are TGTGCCTGGAGTACGACACCGAATAATTCACCCCTCCACTTT.